The 27 T cell receptor beta chains below all came from one sample that was sequenced in a study of blood T cell repertoires in COVID-19. Clones were sequenced by immunoSEQ multiplex PCR, and TCRdb holds only the in-frame ones, with some missing. The sample contains a few hundred thousand clones, roughly nine tenths of which appear only once. The specimen sequenced was peripheral blood. These receptors all come from a middle-aged man who had recovered from COVID-19.

The chain combines TRBV5-4 with TRBJ2-3; 12 bases agree with TRBD2. The junction had 3 bases not matched to a gene; V was cut back by 3 bases and J by 1 base. The CDR3 is made up of 16 amino acids. Germline V CDR1 and CDR2: SGHNT, YYREEE (reference sequence). The CDR3 loop reads CASSSWTSGGTDTQYF. In DNA form, the CDR3 reads TGTGCCAGCAGCTCGTGGACTAGCGGGGGCACAGATACGCAGTATTTT.

V is TRBV5-4 and J is TRBJ2-7; 9 bases match TRBD2. CDR1 and CDR2 from the germline V gene are SGHNT and YYREEE (reference sequence). J gave up 1 base and V 4 bases, and 3 bases lay outside the gene matches. The CDR3 runs 14 residues. CDR3 amino acids: CASSRGGGSYEQYF. DNA of the CDR3: TGTGCCAGCAGCCGCGGGGGGGGTTCCTACGAGCAGTACTTC.

The rearrangement joins TRBV5-1 to TRBJ2-5, with TRBD1 matching 7 bases. Germline values: CDR1 SGHRS, CDR2 YFSETQ. The ends lost 1 base at V and 1 base at J; junction bases unmatched: 10. The CDR3 consists of 17 residues. The DNA for the CDR3 is TGCGCCAGCAGCTTGAGGGTTCGGGCAGGGGGCCAAGAGACCCAGTACTTC. This gives the protein CASSLRVRAGGQETQYF.

V is TRBV3-1 (or the pseudogene TRBV3-2) and J is TRBJ1-1; 9 nucleotides agree with TRBD1. After removal of 4 bases from V and 3 bases from J, the junction contained 6 bases not matched to a gene. The CDR3 loop spans 15 amino acids. In germline, CDR1 is LGHDT, CDR2 YNNKEL (reference sequence). CDR3 bases: TGTGCCAGCAGCCCCCGGGACAGGGTGTACACTGAAGCTTTCTTT. Translating it yields CASSPRDRVYTEAFF.

The chain employs TRBV5-4 and TRBJ2-7, with a tentative D call TRBD1 (5 bases). Germline CDR1 reads SGHNT; CDR2 reads YYREEE (reference sequence). The CDR3 consists of 14 residues. V was pared by 1 base and J by 3 bases, with 11 bases between. For the CDR3, the DNA is TGTGCCAGCAGCTTGAGGCCTCAGGGCTACGAGCAGTACTTC. Its protein product is CASSLRPQGYEQYF.

This clone was seen ten or more times. The chain is built from TRBV12-3 or TRBV12-4 and TRBJ2-1; D is possibly TRBD2 (6 bases). V was shortened by 5 bases and J by 6 bases, with 11 bases between the two germline ends. The CDR3 spans 13 residues. The CDR3 nucleotides read TGTGCCAGCAGTCTTAGCGGACGCAATGAGCAGTTCTTC. It yields the protein CASSLSGRNEQFF.

This sequence joins TRBV27 and TRBJ1-1; a possible D gene is TRBD1 (5 bases). V gave up 5 bases and J gave up 1 base, with 14 bases separating them. The length of the CDR3 is 15 residues. Germline V gene lookup returns CDR1 MNHEY and CDR2 SMNVEV (reference sequence). CDR3 DNA: TGTGCCAGCAGTCCACCCCCTGACAGGAACACTGAAGCTTTCTTT. Protein sequence: CASSPPPDRNTEAFF.

V and J are TRBV9 and TRBJ1-3, with D unresolved. CDR1 and CDR2 from the germline V gene are SGDLS and YYNGEE. This CDR3 region has 15 residues. Trimming stripped 0 bases from V and 5 bases from J, with 12 bases between. The CDR3 bases are TGTGCCAGCAGCGTAGACCCGGGAACAAGAAACACCATATATTTT. It translates to CASSVDPGTRNTIYF.

Only one count was recorded for this clone. The chain has TRBV9 and TRBJ1-2, with D perhaps matching TRBD1 (5 bases). V gave up 7 bases and J gave up 14 bases, with 18 bases separating them. CDR1 SGDLS and CDR2 YYNGEE come from the germline V gene. The CDR3 sequence is 11 residues long. The CDR3 sequence is CASGGVYGGTF. Here the CDR3 DNA reads TGTGCCAGCGGAGGGGTCTATGGAGGGACCTTC.

In this sample, this clone turned up a few times. The V call is TRBV19, the J call TRBJ2-5, with a weak D call TRBD2 (5 bases). The V end lost 5 bases, the J end lost 3 bases, and 10 bases lay between the germline ends. The CDR3 spans 13 residues. The V gene's germline CDR1 is LNHDA and CDR2 SQIVND (reference sequence). The chain's CDR3 is CASSRGLEETQYF. The CDR3 DNA sequence: TGTGCCAGTAGTCGCGGACTGGAAGAGACCCAGTACTTC.

The V call is TRBV23-1, the J call TRBJ2-2, with 8 bases that match TRBD1. TRBV23-1 is noted as an ORF with a role that remains uncertain. This CDR3 comprises 14 residues. Unmatched junction bases numbered 6, after V lost 8 bases and J lost 4 bases. The CDR3 DNA reads as TGCGCCAGCCTCCCAACAGGGGGCACCGGGGAGCTGTTTTTT. It codes for CASLPTGGTGELFF.

The sample holds a few counts of this clone. The CDR3 sequence is CASSLRGGLAGGYEQYF. The CDR3, as DNA: TGTGCCAGCAGCTTAAGGGGGGGACTAGCGGGAGGATACGAGCAGTACTTC. V and J are TRBV7-2 and TRBJ2-7; 15 positions agree with TRBD2. CDR3 length: 17 residues. Germline-derived CDR1 and CDR2 are SGHTA and FQGNSA. V lost 2 bases, J lost 4 bases, and 6 bases stayed unmatched.

The chain combines TRBV3-1 (or the pseudogene TRBV3-2) with TRBJ2-7; TRBD2 matches 10 bases. J lost 7 bases, V lost 3 bases, and 6 bases had no gene match. Germline assignment: CDR1 LGHDT and CDR2 YNNKEL (reference sequence). The CDR3 runs to 14 residues. The CDR3 spells CASSHSAGGPEQYF. The CDR3 DNA reads TGTGCCAGCAGCCATTCAGCGGGGGGGCCGGAGCAGTACTTC.

This clone came up once. The chain uses TRBV7-8 and TRBJ1-1; no clear D. Germline assignment: CDR1 SGHVS and CDR2 FQNEAQ. V was pared by 5 bases and J by 8 bases, with 21 bases between. The CDR3 totals 15 residues. CDR3: CASSRTGGFGPEAFF. Here the CDR3 DNA reads TGTGCCAGCAGCCGTACGGGAGGCTTTGGTCCGGAAGCTTTCTTT.

The rearrangement uses TRBV10-3 and TRBJ1-3, with D tentatively TRBD1 (6 bases). CDR1 and CDR2 (germline): ENHRY, SYGVKD. CDR3 length equals 15 residues. The CDR3 protein is CAVNPGGGAGNTIYF. The CDR3 nucleotides read TGTGCTGTCAACCCAGGAGGGGGGGCTGGAAACACCATATATTTT.

V is TRBV18 and J is TRBJ1-1; the match to TRBD1 covers 7 bases. CDR3 length: 15 amino acids. CDR1 KGHSH and CDR2 LQKENI come from the germline V gene. Losses at the gene ends were 6 bases for V and 7 bases for J; bases not matched to a gene: 14. CDR3 coding DNA: TGTGCCAGCTCTCACCGTCCACAGGGGATTGATGAAGCTTTCTTT. It specifies CASSHRPQGIDEAFF.

This chain links TRBV7-3 with TRBJ2-1; 8 positions agree with TRBD2. Germline V gene lookup returns CDR1 SGHTA and CDR2 FQGTGA. V trimming: 5 bases; J trimming: 7 bases; junction bases outside the gene matches: 19. This CDR3 spans 18 amino acids. CDR3 DNA sequence: TGTGCCAGCAGCAGAACCGGACTAGCTTTCCTCTCTCGTAATGAGCAGTTCTTC. Translating it yields CASSRTGLAFLSRNEQFF.

V and J are TRBV2 and TRBJ2-3, with D uncertain. V was clipped by 0 bases and J by 5 bases, with 9 bases between them. This CDR3 comprises 14 residues. Per germline, CDR1 SNHLY and CDR2 FYNNEI. Here the CDR3 DNA reads TGTGCCAGCAGTGAAGCTCGCGGCGGAGATACGCAGTATTTT. Protein: CASSEARGGDTQYF.

The table lists this clone with a count of one. The genes are TRBV5-1 and TRBJ2-7; 10 nucleotides agree with TRBD2. CDR1 and CDR2 from the germline V gene are SGHRS and YFSETQ. This CDR3 comprises 15 residues. V shed 0 bases and J 3 bases; nucleotides not matched to a gene: 3. The CDR3 sequence: CASSLAGTSVYEQYF. For the CDR3, the DNA is TGCGCCAGCAGCTTGGCGGGGACTAGCGTCTACGAGCAGTACTTC.

This rearrangement joins TRBV19 to TRBJ1-5; 7 bases fit TRBD1. CDR3 length: 14 amino acids. Trimming at V came to 1 base and at J to 6 bases, leaving 3 bases not matched to a gene. Germline V gene lookup returns CDR1 LNHDA and CDR2 SQIVND (reference sequence). The CDR3 nucleotides are TGTGCCAGTAGTATAGGCTGGACAGGTCAGCCCCAGCATTTT. It translates to CASSIGWTGQPQHF.

The V call is TRBV10-1, the J call TRBJ2-7; TRBD1 matches at 9 bases. J gave up 5 bases and V 6 bases, and 8 bases lay outside the gene matches. Germline loops: CDR1 WNHNN, CDR2 SYGVQD (reference sequence). CDR3 length: 14 amino acids. CDR3 loop: CASRPGQGPDEQYF. DNA for the CDR3: TGCGCCAGCAGGCCGGGACAGGGCCCTGACGAGCAGTACTTC.

This clone showed up just a few times. V gene TRBV19 combines with J gene TRBJ1-1; D is perhaps TRBD1 (5 bases). The ends were cut back, 10 bases at V and 5 bases at J, with 14 bases in the middle. Germline-derived CDR1 and CDR2 are LNHDA and SQIVND (reference sequence). The CDR3 loop spans 12 amino acids. The CDR3: CATDGRGTEAFF. The CDR3 DNA follows: TGTGCCACCGATGGTCGGGGGACTGAAGCTTTCTTT.

Only one count was recorded for this clone. The CDR3 reads CASSFRVEFF. The CDR3 region has the DNA TGTGCCAGCAGTTTCCGGGTAGAGTTCTTC. The chain uses TRBV28 and TRBJ2-1; D gene uncertain. The CDR3 is 10 amino acids. Trimming pared 3 bases from V and 14 bases from J, leaving 8 bases between. In germline, CDR1 is MDHEN, CDR2 SYDVKM. Variable domain in full (rest from reference TRBV28 and TRBJ2-1): DVKVTQSSRYLVKRTGEKVFLECVQDMDHENMFWYRQDPGLGLRLIYFSYDVKMKEKGDIPEGYSVSREKKERFSLILESASTNQTSMYLCASSFRVEFFGPGTRLTVL.

The genes are TRBV2 and TRBJ2-3; 12 nucleotides align to TRBD2. In germline, CDR1 is SNHLY, CDR2 FYNNEI. J lost 2 bases, V lost 0 bases, and 6 bases had no gene match. The CDR3 is 18 amino acids. Written as DNA, the CDR3 is TGTGCCAGCAGTGAAGCACAACTAGCGGGGGGCTTCACAGATACGCAGTATTTT. Translating it yields CASSEAQLAGGFTDTQYF.

CDR3 protein: CASSFRLAGDEQYF. In nucleotides, the CDR3 is TGTGCCAGCAGCTTCAGGCTAGCGGGGGATGAGCAGTACTTC. This sequence joins TRBV7-2 and TRBJ2-7; 10 bases are a match to TRBD2. The J segment lost 7 bases and the V segment lost 3 bases, leaving 6 bases of the junction unmatched. CDR3 length: 14 amino acids. The germline V gene encodes CDR1 SGHTA and CDR2 FQGNSA.

This chain connects TRBV5-1 to TRBJ2-2; TRBD2 agrees at 10 bases. Germline V gives CDR1 SGHRS, CDR2 YFSETQ. The CDR3 runs 16 residues. J was trimmed by 2 bases and V by 2 bases; bases with no gene match: 3. CDR3 nucleotides: TGCGCCAGCAGCTTCGGACTAGCGGACAACACCGGGGAGCTGTTTTTT. Its protein product is CASSFGLADNTGELFF.

The V gene is TRBV12-2, the J gene TRBJ1-5; the table assigns TRBD1, which was not confirmed against the DNA. TRBV12-2 is a pseudogene locus. This CDR3 contains 17 residues. The CDR3 region is CASRLAMDRGENQPQHF. CDR3 coding DNA: TGTGCAAGTCGCTTAGCGATGGACAGGGGGGAGAATCAGCCCCAGCATTTT.